This record looks at one TCR beta chain sequence and its context. This clonotype was recorded a few times. It has no known antigen specificity. One base away there is no much larger clone; base qualities are not given. This specimen comes from a study of blood T cells in healthy people across ages (dated by TCRdb to 2014 to 2015). Turning to the overall study: Template switching captured roughly one uniquely barcoded TCR beta cDNA molecule per two T cells in model experiments. Using deep sequencing normalized with unique cDNA molecular identifiers, the study measured how TCR beta repertoire diversity changes with age. Four age groups were formed from the donors: young (average about 16 years), middle-aged (roughly 38), aged (about 68) and long-lived (about 80). To avoid experimental bias, donors of different ages were distributed randomly across sequencing lanes. Two additional independent replicas of 1 million unique cDNA reads from the same blood draw were analyzed for two donors (one aged 18 to 30 and one aged 80 or older).

The library was built by means of 5' RACE. The sequencer listed for this sample is Illumina HiSeq 2500. A second about 7 to 11 cycle PCR used a sample-barcoded 5' primer and a J-beta primer mix. A unique molecular identifier was introduced onto each TCR beta cDNA molecule by a template-switch 5' adaptor carrying 12 random nucleotides. At least 2.5 million CDR3-containing paired-end reads were obtained from each sample. First-strand cDNA was synthesized from all RNA with the Mint cDNA synthesis kit, primed by a TRBC-specific oligonucleotide. Following uracil-DNA glycosylase treatment, a first 18-cycle PCR with universal primers M1SS and BC2_uni_R was performed on all cDNA. Turning to the authors' computational methods: Each sample was normalized by randomly selecting 1 million high-quality reads, each carrying a distinct molecular identifier. Reads with shared molecular identifiers were discarded instead of being binned into consensus sequences. CDR3 identification, clonotype clustering and error correction used MiTCR with a Q25 quality threshold and the strictest error-elimination algorithm. Lower-bound total TCR beta diversity was estimated with a nonparametric unseen species model using Euler transformation. The public sequencing data were trimmed at Q25 with fastp and processed into clonotypes with MiXCR by TCRdb, which kept only in-frame beta chains. Rows matching on CDR3 protein sequence are summarized as one entry with the most common DNA and genes. In this record, the V and J calls reflect TCRdb's handling and not the investigators' own analysis. The table for this sample lists 790,000 or so distinct CDR3 sequences; approximately 60% of them were counted only once. The leading ten clones occupy 20% to 30% of the sample.

Study-wide conclusions, independent of this receptor: Compared with the aged group, more naive CD4+ T cells, fewer expanded clones and increased TCR diversity were shown by the long-lived group, suggesting age selection. The CMV infection status of donors was not known, potentially confounding age-related changes in expanded clonotypes. Estimates of total diversity from one million sequenced T cells were regarded as lower bounds and underestimates. Because profiling used bulk unsorted PBMCs, naive and antigen-experienced compartments could not be compared conclusively. Observed TCR beta diversity correlated strongly with the percentage of naive T cells measured by flow cytometry. As age increased, observed TCR beta diversity per million T cells dropped in a roughly linear way, and a significant reduction was already evident by age about 40.

CDR1 SQVTM and CDR2 ANQGSEA were looked up in the germline V gene. V ends up 3 bases short and J 4 bases short, with an unmatched junction base count of 11. There are 15 amino acids in the CDR3, from cysteine to phenylalanine inclusive. Kept here is only the CDR3 DNA, which spans 45 bases and is read in frame from base 1. Donors were around 37 systemically healthy Caucasian individuals from Russia aged about 6 to 100 years. Roughly 10 milliliters of peripheral blood were collected from each donor into EDTA-treated Vacutainer tubes. Ficoll-Paque density-gradient centrifugation was used to isolate PBMCs, with at least 6 million obtained per sample. Trizol reagent was used to extract total RNA from PBMCs, with at least 6 micrograms per sample. Naive CD45RAhigh/CD27high T cell percentages were measured by flow cytometry on a PBMC aliquot from every donor.

Sequenced material: blood. The receptor chain draws on TRBV29-1 and TRBJ2-5; TRBD1 matches 7 bases in the middle. This TCR was sampled from a man aged 35 to 55 in good health. The CDR3 region has the sequence CSVDRGPGRGETQYF. Here is the DNA: TGCAGCGTTGATAGGGGGCCTGGGAGAGGAGAGACCCAGTACTTC.